What follows are 3 T cell receptor beta chains derived from one specimen sequenced in a study of siplizumab effects on memory and regulatory T cells. Profiled with immunoSEQ multiplex PCR; TCRdb holds only in-frame clones, not every one. The top ten hold roughly 1% of the sample, which has 100,000 or so clones, 90% to 95% seen once. The source material was CD4+ T cells sorted from blood. The receptors here all came from a human donor in good health.

The rearrangement uses TRBV11-3 and TRBJ2-2; tentative D call: TRBD1 (6 bases). Trimming took off 4 bases at V and 7 bases at J, with 10 bases between the two ends. CDR1 and CDR2 from the germline V gene are SGHNT and YENEEA. This CDR3 has 13 residues. The CDR3 DNA is TGTGCCAGCAGCTCAACAGGGCGCGGGGAGCTGTTTTTT. Its protein product is CASSSTGRGELFF.

The rearrangement uses TRBV27 and TRBJ2-3; TRBD1 matches at 10 bases. V lost 5 bases and J lost 1; bases outside the gene matches: 9. CDR1 is MNHEY and CDR2 is SMNVEV in the germline V gene (reference sequence). There are 17 residues in the CDR3. The CDR3 DNA sequence: TGTGCCAGCAGTCCAAGGAGGGACAGGGGACGCACAGATACGCAGTATTTT. This codes for CASSPRRDRGRTDTQYF.

This CDR3 reads CASSLRGYEQYF. CDR3 nucleotides: TGTGCCAGCAGCCTCAGGGGCTACGAGCAGTACTTC. The genes are TRBV28 and TRBJ2-7; TRBD1 might be the D (6 bases). The ends were cut back, 6 bases at V and 3 bases at J, with 9 bases in the middle. This CDR3 comprises 12 residues. Germline V lookup: CDR1 MDHEN, CDR2 SYDVKM.